The rows below give T cell receptor beta chains drawn from one sample of a study of OX40 agonist ivuxolimab in advanced cancers. This table comes from immunoSEQ multiplex PCR, and its TCRdb copy is limited to in-frame clones, with some not included. This table has some 86,000 clones, about 85% appearing once. This specimen consisted of CD4+ or CD8+ T cells sorted from blood, obtained in a trial of the OX40 agonist ivuxolimab. The receptor set was obtained from an adult with an advanced solid tumor such as melanoma, head and neck, liver or kidney cancer. Each CDR3 is given with its conserved first and last residue. The D gene is left open where the match is weak. The listing skips clone size in some rows; elsewhere it reads once, few, many or a size class.

v_gene	abundance	j_gene	d_gene	CDR3nt	CDR3aa
TRBV9	NA	TRBJ2-2	TRBD2	TGTGCCAGCAGCGTACTAGCGGGAAACACCGGGGAGCTGTTTTTT	CASSVLAGNTGELFF
TRBV6-5	NA	TRBJ2-5	TRBD2	TGTGCCAGCAGGGACACCGGACTAGCGGGAGAGACCCAGTACTTC	CASRDTGLAGETQYF
TRBV7-8	NA	TRBJ2-1	TRBD2	TGTGCCAGCAGCTCAGGAACTAGCGGGATGAACAATGAGCAGTTCTTC	CASSSGTSGMNNEQFF
TRBV14	NA	TRBJ2-5	TRBD2	TGTGCCAGCAGCCAACGGACTAGGTTGGAGACCCAGTACTTC	CASSQRTRLETQYF
TRBV7-9	few	TRBJ2-7	TRBD2	TGTGCCAGCAGCCTCCTAGCGGGTCCCTACGAGCAGTACTTC	CASSLLAGPYEQYF
TRBV19	NA	TRBJ1-4	TRBD1	TGTGCCAGTAGTCTGACAGGGGACGCGGCAACTAATGAAAAACTGTTTTTT	CASSLTGDAATNEKLFF
TRBV5-1	NA	TRBJ2-1	NA	TGCGCCAGCACCTGGGGCACTAGGCCCGTGGGCTCCTACAATGAGCAGTTCTTC	CASTWGTRPVGSYNEQFF
TRBV19	NA	TRBJ1-5	NA	TGTGCCAGTGGGGAGGGGAGCCCCAGGAAGCCCCAGCATTTT	CASGEGSPRKPQHF
TRBV30	NA	TRBJ1-1	NA	TGTGCCTGGAGCGTTGGGGGGAACACTGAAGCTTTCTTT	CAWSVGGNTEAFF
TRBV4-1	once	TRBJ2-1	NA	TGCGCCAGCAGCCAGCAACAGGGAGATGAGCAGTTCTTC	CASSQQQGDEQFF
TRBV11-2	NA	TRBJ2-3	TRBD1	TGTGCCAGCAGCCCGGGGACAGACCTCTGGTCTTTT	CASSPGTDLWSF
TRBV4-1	NA	TRBJ2-7	TRBD2	TGCGCCAGCACCGGGGCGGGAGGGGACTTCATCTTC	CASTGAGGDFIF
TRBV2	few	TRBJ2-1	NA	TGTGCCAGCAGTGCCGTGTGGGACTACAATGAGCAGTTCTTC	CASSAVWDYNEQFF
TRBV19	NA	TRBJ1-5	NA	TGTGCCAGTAGTATTGGGAGATACAATCAGCCCCAGCATTTT	CASSIGRYNQPQHF
TRBV10-2	NA	TRBJ2-1	NA	TGCGCCAGCAGAGGGGGAGAGATATACAATGAGCAGTTCTTC	CASRGGEIYNEQFF
TRBV19	few	TRBJ2-1	NA	TGTGCCAGTAGTATGCGGCCTACATCCTACAATGAGCAGTTCTTC	CASSMRPTSYNEQFF
TRBV2	NA	TRBJ2-7	NA	TGTGCCAGCAGTGACCCCCCGAGCTCCTACGAGCAGTACTTC	CASSDPPSSYEQYF
TRBV7-6	NA	TRBJ1-2	NA	TGTGCCAGCAGCTTAGCCGGGGGCGATGGCTACACCTTC	CASSLAGGDGYTF
TRBV5-4	NA	TRBJ2-1	TRBD2	TGTGCCAGCAGCCCGCAGACTAGCGGGTCCTCCTACAATGAGCAGTTCTTC	CASSPQTSGSSYNEQFF
TRBV28	NA	TRBJ2-7	TRBD1	TGTGCCAGCAGCACAGGGGCTATCAGCGAGCAGTACTTC	CASSTGAISEQYF
TRBV28	NA	TRBJ2-7	TRBD2	TGTGCCAGCAGTTTTGGACTAGCGGTATCCTACGAGCAGTACTTC	CASSFGLAVSYEQYF
TRBV6-6	NA	TRBJ2-7	NA	TGTGCCAGCGAGAGAGGGGGGCACCTTGGCGAGCAGTACTTC	CASERGGHLGEQYF
TRBV6-1	once	TRBJ2-5	NA	TGTGCCAGCAGTGAAGTCGGGACCCTTGGGGGAGAGACCCAGTACTTC	CASSEVGTLGGETQYF
TRBV11-3	NA	TRBJ2-3	NA	TGTGCCAGCAGCTTAGTTAGCGGCTGGGCCACAGATACGCAGTATTTT	CASSLVSGWATDTQYF